A selection of T cell receptor beta chains follows, all from one sample in a study of blood T cells in healthy people across ages. From the 5' RACE reads, TCRdb called clonotypes with MiXCR, one entry per CDR3 protein. The table shows 790,000 or so distinct CDR3 sequences, with about 42% occurring only once. The sample comprised blood. The receptors derive from an elderly man in good health. Both conserved end residues are part of each CDR3. D genes are given only for firm matches. Some rows have no size entry. The others give once, few or many, or a class for an expanded clone.

j_call: TRBJ2-7
v_call: TRBV12-3/TRBV12-4
d_call: -
clone_size: once
cdr3_nt: TGTGCCAGCAGTCGGACAGAAGACTCCTACGAGCAGTACTTC
cdr3_aa: CASSRTEDSYEQYF

j_call: TRBJ2-5
v_call: TRBV9
d_call: -
clone_size: few
cdr3_nt: TGTGCCAGCAGCGACAGGACCGAAGAGACCCAGTACTTC
cdr3_aa: CASSDRTEETQYF

j_call: TRBJ2-7
v_call: TRBV18
d_call: -
clone_size: few
cdr3_nt: TGTGCCAGCTCACGCGCGGGACTTACGACCTACGAGCAGTACTTC
cdr3_aa: CASSRAGLTTYEQYF

j_call: TRBJ2-1
v_call: TRBV7-2
d_call: -
clone_size: -
cdr3_nt: TGTGCCAGCAGCCGGCAGGGGCGTAGTGAGCAGTTCTTC
cdr3_aa: CASSRQGRSEQFF

j_call: TRBJ2-3
v_call: TRBV27
d_call: -
clone_size: -
cdr3_nt: TGTGCCAGCAGTCAACAGGGTTCAGATACGCAGTATTTT
cdr3_aa: CASSQQGSDTQYF

j_call: TRBJ1-2
v_call: TRBV6-5
d_call: -
clone_size: few
cdr3_nt: TGTGCCAGCAGTTACTTCGGTAGCTACACCTTC
cdr3_aa: CASSYFGSYTF

j_call: TRBJ2-3
v_call: TRBV6-5
d_call: TRBD1
clone_size: -
cdr3_nt: TGTGCCAGCGGTTTGGGGGACAGGGGTTTCCCAAGCACAGATACGCAGTATTTT
cdr3_aa: CASGLGDRGFPSTDTQYF

j_call: TRBJ1-6
v_call: TRBV10-3
d_call: TRBD1
clone_size: -
cdr3_nt: TGTGCCATCAGTGGGGGACAGACCGATTCACCCCTCCACTTT
cdr3_aa: CAISGGQTDSPLHF

j_call: TRBJ1-1
v_call: TRBV20-1
d_call: -
clone_size: -
cdr3_nt: TGCAGTGCTAGAGATGTCGGGGACACTGAAGCTTTCTTT
cdr3_aa: CSARDVGDTEAFF

j_call: TRBJ1-1
v_call: TRBV13
d_call: -
clone_size: -
cdr3_nt: TGTGCCAGCAGCTTAGGCATACCGAACACTGAAGCTTTCTTT
cdr3_aa: CASSLGIPNTEAFF

j_call: TRBJ2-5
v_call: TRBV20-1
d_call: TRBD2
clone_size: few
cdr3_nt: TGCAGTGCTAGAGTCCCGCTAGCGGGACATCTAGAGACCCAGTACTTC
cdr3_aa: CSARVPLAGHLETQYF

j_call: TRBJ1-5
v_call: TRBV11-2
d_call: -
clone_size: -
cdr3_nt: TGTGCCAGCAGCTTTGGAACACCCTATAGCAATCAGCCCCAGCATTTT
cdr3_aa: CASSFGTPYSNQPQHF

j_call: TRBJ1-1
v_call: TRBV11-1
d_call: -
clone_size: -
cdr3_nt: TGTGCCACAGGGCCGGGGGCTGCTCGTCCAGCTTTCTTT
cdr3_aa: CATGPGAARPAFF

j_call: TRBJ1-2
v_call: TRBV9
d_call: -
clone_size: -
cdr3_nt: TGTGCCAGCAGCGAGGGGAACAGGGCTGGCTACACCTTC
cdr3_aa: CASSEGNRAGYTF

j_call: TRBJ2-1
v_call: TRBV20-1
d_call: TRBD2
clone_size: -
cdr3_nt: TGCAGTGCTTACGATCTAGCGGGAGAGGTAAATGAGCAGTTCTTC
cdr3_aa: CSAYDLAGEVNEQFF

j_call: TRBJ2-7
v_call: TRBV7-2
d_call: -
clone_size: -
cdr3_nt: TGTGCCAGCAGCTCGGGTCTTGGGTACGAGTACGAGCAGTACTTC
cdr3_aa: CASSSGLGYEYEQYF

j_call: TRBJ2-7
v_call: TRBV15
d_call: -
clone_size: few
cdr3_nt: TGTGCCACCAGCAAGACTGTCTCCTACGAGCAGTACTTC
cdr3_aa: CATSKTVSYEQYF